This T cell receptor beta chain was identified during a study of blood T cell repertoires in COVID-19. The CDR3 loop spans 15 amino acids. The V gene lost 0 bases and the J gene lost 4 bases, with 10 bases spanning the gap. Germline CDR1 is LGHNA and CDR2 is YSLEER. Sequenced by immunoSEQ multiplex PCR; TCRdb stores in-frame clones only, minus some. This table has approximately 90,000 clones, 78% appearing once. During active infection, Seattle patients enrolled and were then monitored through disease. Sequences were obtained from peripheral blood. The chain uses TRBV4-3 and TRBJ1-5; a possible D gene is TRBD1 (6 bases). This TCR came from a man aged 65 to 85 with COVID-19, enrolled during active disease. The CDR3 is CASSQEWTANQPQHF. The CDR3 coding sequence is TGCGCCAGCAGCCAAGAATGGACAGCGAATCAGCCCCAGCATTTT.